Below, one TCR beta chain is given with its context. The record originates from a study of CD8 T cells in Susac syndrome. V shed 3 bases and J shed 6 bases, with 17 bases lying between them. From germline, CDR1 is SEHNR and CDR2 FQNEAQ (reference sequence). The CDR3 has 16 amino acids. RNA amounts of about 0.45 to 1 ug underwent reverse transcription with random hexamers. It was immunoSEQ multiplex PCR that amplified TCR beta CDR3 across 54 Vbeta and 13 Jbeta. TCRdb passed the immunoSEQ multiplex PCR reads through MiXCR, listing each CDR3 protein once. The sample records around 140,000 distinct CDR3 sequences, 90% to 95% being singletons. Relapsing-remitting disease, either stable or active, was present in the multiple sclerosis controls, who were treatment-naive patients. TEMRA cells were FACS-enriched and CD8+ and CD4+ T cells negatively isolated.

The TCR sequence derives from a human donor with multiple sclerosis. The chain carries TRBV7-9 and TRBJ2-2; D unresolved. What was sequenced was CD4+ T cells from PBMCs. CDR3 nucleotides: TGTGCCAGCAGCTTTGTTCCAGGTTTGGTCCCCGGGGAGCTGTTTTTT. Protein product: CASSFVPGLVPGELFF. The variable domain in full, with the rest retrieved from reference TRBV7-9 and TRBJ2-2, is DTGVSQNPRHKITKRGQNVTFRCDPISEHNRLYWYRQTLGQGPEFLTYFQNEAQLEKSRLLSDRFSAERPKGSFSTLEIQRTEQGDSAMYLCASSFVPGLVPGELFFGEGSRLTVL.